The clone carrying this T cell receptor beta chain was counted a few times. The data belong to a study of T cell responses to AZD1222 COVID-19 vaccine. The method was immunoSEQ multiplex PCR; TCRdb's version includes in-frame clones alone and lacks a portion of them. The data hold some 78,000 clones, with 80% to 90% observed a single time. V shed 8 bases and J shed 0 bases, with 14 bases lying between them. The CDR3 is 15 amino acids. The V gene's germline CDR1 is MNHEY and CDR2 SMNVEV (reference sequence). The J gene is TRBJ2-1, the V gene TRBV27, with D unclear. This specimen was peripheral blood, taken 28 days after the second AZD1222 dose. The receptor comes from an adult who received the AZD1222 COVID-19 vaccine. The CDR3 loop is CASHWGSSSYNEQFF. CDR3 DNA sequence: TGTGCCAGCCACTGGGGAAGCTCCTCCTACAATGAGCAGTTCTTC.